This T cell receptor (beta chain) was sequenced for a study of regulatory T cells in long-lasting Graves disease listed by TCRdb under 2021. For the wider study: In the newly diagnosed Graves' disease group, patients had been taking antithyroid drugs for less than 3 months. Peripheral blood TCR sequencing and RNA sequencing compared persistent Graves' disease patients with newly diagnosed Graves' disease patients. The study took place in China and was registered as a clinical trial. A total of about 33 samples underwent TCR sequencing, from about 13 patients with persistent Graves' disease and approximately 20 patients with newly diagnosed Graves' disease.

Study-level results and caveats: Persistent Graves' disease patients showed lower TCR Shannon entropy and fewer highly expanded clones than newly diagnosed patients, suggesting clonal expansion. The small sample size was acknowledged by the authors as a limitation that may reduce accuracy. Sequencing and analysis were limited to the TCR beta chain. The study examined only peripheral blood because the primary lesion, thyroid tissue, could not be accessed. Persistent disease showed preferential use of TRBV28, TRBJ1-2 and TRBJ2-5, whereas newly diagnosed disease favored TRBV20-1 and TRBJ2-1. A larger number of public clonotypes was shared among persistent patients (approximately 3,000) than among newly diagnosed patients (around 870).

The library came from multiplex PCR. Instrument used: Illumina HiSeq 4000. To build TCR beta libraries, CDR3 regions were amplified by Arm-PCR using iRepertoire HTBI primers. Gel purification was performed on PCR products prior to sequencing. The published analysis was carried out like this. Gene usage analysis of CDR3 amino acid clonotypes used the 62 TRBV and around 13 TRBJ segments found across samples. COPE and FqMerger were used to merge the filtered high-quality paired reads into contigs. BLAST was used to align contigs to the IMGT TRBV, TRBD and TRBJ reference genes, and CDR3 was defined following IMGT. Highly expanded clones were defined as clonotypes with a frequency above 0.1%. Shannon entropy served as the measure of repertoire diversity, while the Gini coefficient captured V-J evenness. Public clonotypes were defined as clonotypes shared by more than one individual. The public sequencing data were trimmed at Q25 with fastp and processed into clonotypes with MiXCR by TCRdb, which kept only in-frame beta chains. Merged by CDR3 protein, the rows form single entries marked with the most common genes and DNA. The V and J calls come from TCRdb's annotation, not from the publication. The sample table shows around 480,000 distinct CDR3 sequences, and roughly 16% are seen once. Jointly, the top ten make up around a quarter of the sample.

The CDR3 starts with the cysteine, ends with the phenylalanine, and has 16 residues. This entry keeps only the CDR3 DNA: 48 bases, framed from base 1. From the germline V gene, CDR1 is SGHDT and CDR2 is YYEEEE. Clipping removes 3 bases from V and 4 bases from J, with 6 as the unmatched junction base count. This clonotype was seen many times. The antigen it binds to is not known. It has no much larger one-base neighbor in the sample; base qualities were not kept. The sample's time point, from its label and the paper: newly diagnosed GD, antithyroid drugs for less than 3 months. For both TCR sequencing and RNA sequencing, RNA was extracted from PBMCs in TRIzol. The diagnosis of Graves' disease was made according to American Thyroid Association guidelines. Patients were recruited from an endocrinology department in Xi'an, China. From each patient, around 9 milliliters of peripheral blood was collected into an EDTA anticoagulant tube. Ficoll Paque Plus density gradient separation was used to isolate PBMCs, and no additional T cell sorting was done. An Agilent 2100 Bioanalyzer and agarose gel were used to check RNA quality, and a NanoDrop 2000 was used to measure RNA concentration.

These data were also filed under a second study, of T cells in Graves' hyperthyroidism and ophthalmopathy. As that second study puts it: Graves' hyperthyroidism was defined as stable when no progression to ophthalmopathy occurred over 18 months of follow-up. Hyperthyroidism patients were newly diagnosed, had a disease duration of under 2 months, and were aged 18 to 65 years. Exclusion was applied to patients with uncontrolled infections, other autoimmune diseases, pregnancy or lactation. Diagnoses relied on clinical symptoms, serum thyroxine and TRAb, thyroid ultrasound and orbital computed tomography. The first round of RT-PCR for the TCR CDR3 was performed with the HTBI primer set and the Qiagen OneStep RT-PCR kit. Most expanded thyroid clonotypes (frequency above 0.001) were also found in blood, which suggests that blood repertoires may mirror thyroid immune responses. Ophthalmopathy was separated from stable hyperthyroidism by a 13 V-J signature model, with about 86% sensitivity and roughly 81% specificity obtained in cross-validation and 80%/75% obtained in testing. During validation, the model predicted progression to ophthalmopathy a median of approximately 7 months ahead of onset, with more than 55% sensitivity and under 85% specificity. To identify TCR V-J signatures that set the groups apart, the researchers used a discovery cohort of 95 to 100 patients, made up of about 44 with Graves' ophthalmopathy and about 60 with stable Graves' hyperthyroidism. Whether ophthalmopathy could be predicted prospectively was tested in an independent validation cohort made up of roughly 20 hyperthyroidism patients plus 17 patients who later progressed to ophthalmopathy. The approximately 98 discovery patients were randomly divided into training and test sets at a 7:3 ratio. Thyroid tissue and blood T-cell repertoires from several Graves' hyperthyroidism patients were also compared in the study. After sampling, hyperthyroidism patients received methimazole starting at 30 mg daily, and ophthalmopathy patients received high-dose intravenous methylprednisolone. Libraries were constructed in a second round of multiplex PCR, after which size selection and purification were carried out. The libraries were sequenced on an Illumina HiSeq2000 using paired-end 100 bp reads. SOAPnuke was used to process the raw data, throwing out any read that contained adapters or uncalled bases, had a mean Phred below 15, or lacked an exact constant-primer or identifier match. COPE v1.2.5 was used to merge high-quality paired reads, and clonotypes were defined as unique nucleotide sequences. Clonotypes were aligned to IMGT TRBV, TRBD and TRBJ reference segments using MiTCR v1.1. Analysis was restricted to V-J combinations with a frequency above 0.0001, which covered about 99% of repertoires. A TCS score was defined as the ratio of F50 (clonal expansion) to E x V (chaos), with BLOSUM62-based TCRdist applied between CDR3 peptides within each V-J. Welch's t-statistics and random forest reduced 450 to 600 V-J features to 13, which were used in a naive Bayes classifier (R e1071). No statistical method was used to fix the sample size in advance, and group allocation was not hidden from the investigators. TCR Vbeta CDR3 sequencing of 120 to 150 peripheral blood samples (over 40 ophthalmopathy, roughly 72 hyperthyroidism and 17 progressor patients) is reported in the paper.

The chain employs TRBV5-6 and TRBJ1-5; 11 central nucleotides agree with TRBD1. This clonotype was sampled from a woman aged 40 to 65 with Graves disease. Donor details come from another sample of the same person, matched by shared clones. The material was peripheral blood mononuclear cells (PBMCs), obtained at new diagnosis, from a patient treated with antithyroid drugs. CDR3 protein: CASSYGTGGRNQPQHF. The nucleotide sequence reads TGTGCCAGCAGCTATGGGACAGGGGGTCGAAATCAGCCCCAGCATTTT.